Included here is one TCR beta chain sequence, with context. The antigen is not known. This specimen comes from a study of cytomegalovirus exposure and HLA in healthy donors. Points from the study as a whole: The study designated over 150 TCR beta chains cytomegalovirus-associated. Rare TCR sequences dominated, though some public TCRs recurred in many donors.

V shed 9 bases, J shed 7 bases, and the junction held 9 bases outside the gene matches. This CDR3 has 13 amino acids. Germline values: CDR1 SGHRS, CDR2 YFSETQ. Primers for the PCR totalled 60 Vbeta and 13 Jbeta. Method: immunoSEQ multiplex PCR; TCRdb's copy keeps in-frame clones and lacks some. The table records approximately 220,000 clones, about 80% of them present only once. This clonotype originated in a man aged 18 to 35 in good health and CMV-seronegative. The rearrangement uses TRBV5-1 and TRBJ2-2, with 7 bases identical to TRBD1. Sequencing input: PBMCs. The CDR3 loop is CATRQGLNGELFF. The CDR3 DNA follows: TGCGCCACCAGACAGGGTTTGAACGGGGAGCTGTTTTTT.